This T cell receptor beta chain was sequenced during a study of graft-versus-host responses after intestinal transplantation. Overall study context: Among the recipients, all got anti-thymocyte globulin induction and then tacrolimus and steroids for 3 to 4 years.

Overall study findings and caveats: Recipient bone marrow held GvH clones, some seen earlier in ileum or blood. The study associated peak circulating GvH clone levels with early post-transplant HvG declines. Across patients carrying graft-donor T cell macrochimerism, allografts held high graft-versus-host to host-versus-graft clonal ratios.

On this clone: The antigen remains unidentified.

TCRdb's table, derived via immunoSEQ multiplex PCR, lists solely in-frame clones and lacks some. The table has roughly 90,000 clones, 88% seen once. V lost 2 bases, J lost 7 bases, and 9 bases lay in between. The CDR3 length is 13 residues. Germline V lookup: CDR1 SGHKS, CDR2 YYEKEE (reference sequence). This material consisted of unstimulated CD4+ T cells sorted from spleen or lymph node cells, taken before transplant. J is TRBJ1-4 and V is TRBV5-5; D remains unclear. The TCR sequence derives from a human donor who was the organ donor for an intestinal transplant. The CDR3 DNA is TGTGCCAGCAGCTTTTTAAGCCGTGAAAAACTGTTTTTT. As protein: CASSFLSREKLFF.